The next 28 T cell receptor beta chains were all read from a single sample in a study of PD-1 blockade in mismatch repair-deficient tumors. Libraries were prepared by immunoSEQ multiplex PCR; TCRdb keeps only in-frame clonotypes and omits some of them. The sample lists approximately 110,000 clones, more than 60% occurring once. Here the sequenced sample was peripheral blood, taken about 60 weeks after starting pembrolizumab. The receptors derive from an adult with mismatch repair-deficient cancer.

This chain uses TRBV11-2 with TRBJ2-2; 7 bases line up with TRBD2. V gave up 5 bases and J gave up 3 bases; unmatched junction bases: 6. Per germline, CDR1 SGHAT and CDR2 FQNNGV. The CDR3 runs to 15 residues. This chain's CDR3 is CASSPSGAYTGELFF. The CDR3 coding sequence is TGTGCCAGCAGCCCGAGCGGGGCCTACACCGGGGAGCTGTTTTTT.

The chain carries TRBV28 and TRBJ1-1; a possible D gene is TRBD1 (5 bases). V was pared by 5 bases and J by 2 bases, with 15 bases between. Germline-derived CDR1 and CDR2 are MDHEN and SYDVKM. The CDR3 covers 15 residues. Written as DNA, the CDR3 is TGTGCCAGCAGTGCCCCGGGACGGCCAAACACTGAAGCTTTCTTT. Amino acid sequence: CASSAPGRPNTEAFF.

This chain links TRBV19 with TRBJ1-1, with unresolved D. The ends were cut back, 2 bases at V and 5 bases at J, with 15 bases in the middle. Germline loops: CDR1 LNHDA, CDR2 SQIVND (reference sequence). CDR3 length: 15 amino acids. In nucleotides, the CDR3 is TGTGCCAGTAGTATATGGGCCAGAAGTGAAACTGAAGCTTTCTTT. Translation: CASSIWARSETEAFF.

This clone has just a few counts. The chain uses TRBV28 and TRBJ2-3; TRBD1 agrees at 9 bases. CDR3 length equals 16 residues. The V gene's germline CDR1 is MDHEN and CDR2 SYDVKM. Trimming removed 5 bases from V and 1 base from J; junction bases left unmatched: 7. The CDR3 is CASSPRTGVGTDTQYF. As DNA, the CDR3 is TGTGCCAGCAGTCCAAGGACAGGGGTCGGCACAGATACGCAGTATTTT.

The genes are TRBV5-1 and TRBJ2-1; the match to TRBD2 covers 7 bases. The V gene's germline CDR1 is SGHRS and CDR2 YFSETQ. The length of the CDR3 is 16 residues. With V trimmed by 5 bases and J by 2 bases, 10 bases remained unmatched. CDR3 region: CASSTGPSGPYNEQFF. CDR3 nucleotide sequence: TGCGCCAGCAGTACGGGGCCTAGCGGCCCCTACAATGAGCAGTTCTTC.

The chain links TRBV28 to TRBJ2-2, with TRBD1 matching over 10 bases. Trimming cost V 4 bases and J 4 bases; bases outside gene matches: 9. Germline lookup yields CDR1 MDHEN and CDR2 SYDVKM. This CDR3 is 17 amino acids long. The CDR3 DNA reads TGTGCCAGCAGTTCCATGGGGGACAGGGGTTTCACCGGGGAGCTGTTTTTT. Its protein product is CASSSMGDRGFTGELFF.

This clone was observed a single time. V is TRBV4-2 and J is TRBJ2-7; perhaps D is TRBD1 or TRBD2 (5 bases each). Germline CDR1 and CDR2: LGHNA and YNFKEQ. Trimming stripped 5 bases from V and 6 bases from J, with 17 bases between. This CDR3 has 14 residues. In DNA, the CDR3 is TGTGCCAGCAGCTTGGGGGTTAAGGTTGGCGAGCAGTACTTC. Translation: CASSLGVKVGEQYF.

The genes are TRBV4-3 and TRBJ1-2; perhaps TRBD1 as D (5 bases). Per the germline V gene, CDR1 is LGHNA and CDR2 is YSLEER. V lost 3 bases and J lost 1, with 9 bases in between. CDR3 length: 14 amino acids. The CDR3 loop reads CASSQGTDNYGYTF. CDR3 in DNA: TGCGCCAGCAGCCAGGGGACTGATAACTATGGCTACACCTTC.

In nucleotides, the CDR3 is TGTGCCAGCAGCTTGATTAGTGACACTGAAGCTTTCTTT. It translates to CASSLISDTEAFF. The chain carries TRBV5-4 and TRBJ1-1; D call uncertain. Trimming cost V 1 base and J 3 bases, with 7 bases left between them. There are 13 residues in the CDR3. CDR1 and CDR2 from the germline V gene are SGHNT and YYREEE (reference sequence).

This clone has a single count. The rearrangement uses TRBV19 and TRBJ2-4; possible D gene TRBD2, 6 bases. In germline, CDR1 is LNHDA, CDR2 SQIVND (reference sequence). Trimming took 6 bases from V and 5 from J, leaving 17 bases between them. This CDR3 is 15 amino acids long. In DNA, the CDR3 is TGTGCCAGTAGGGAACCGGGACTTGGTCAAAACATTCAGTACTTC. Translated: CASREPGLGQNIQYF.

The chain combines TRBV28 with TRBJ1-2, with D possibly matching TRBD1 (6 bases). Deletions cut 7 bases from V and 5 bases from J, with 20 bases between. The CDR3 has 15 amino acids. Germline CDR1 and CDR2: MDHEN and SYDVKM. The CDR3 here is CASKPWGARDYGYTF. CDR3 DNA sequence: TGTGCCAGCAAACCGTGGGGGGCGCGGGATTATGGCTACACCTTC.

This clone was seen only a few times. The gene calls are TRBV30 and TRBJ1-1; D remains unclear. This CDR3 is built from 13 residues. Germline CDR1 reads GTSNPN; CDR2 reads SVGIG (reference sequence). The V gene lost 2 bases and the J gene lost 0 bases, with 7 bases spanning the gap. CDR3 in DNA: TGTGCCTGGAGTTACAACTTGAACACTGAAGCTTTCTTT. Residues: CAWSYNLNTEAFF.

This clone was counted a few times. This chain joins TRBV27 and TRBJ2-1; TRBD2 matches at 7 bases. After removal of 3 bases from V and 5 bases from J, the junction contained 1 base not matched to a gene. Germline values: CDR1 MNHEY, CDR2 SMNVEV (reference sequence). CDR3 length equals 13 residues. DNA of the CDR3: TGTGCCAGCAGTTTGAGCGGGGACAATGAGCAGTTCTTC. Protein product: CASSLSGDNEQFF.

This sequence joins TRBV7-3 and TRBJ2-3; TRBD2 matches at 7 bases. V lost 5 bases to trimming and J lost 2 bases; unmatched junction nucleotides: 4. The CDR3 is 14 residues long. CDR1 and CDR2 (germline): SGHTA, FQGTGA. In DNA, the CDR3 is TGTGCCAGCAGCACAAGCGGGAACACAGATACGCAGTATTTT. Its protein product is CASSTSGNTDTQYF.

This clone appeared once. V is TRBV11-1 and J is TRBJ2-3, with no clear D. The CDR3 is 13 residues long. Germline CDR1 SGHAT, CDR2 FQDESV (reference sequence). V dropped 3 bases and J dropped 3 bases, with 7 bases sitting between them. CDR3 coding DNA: TGTGCCAGCAGCTTCGTGGGGACAGATACGCAGTATTTT. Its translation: CASSFVGTDTQYF.

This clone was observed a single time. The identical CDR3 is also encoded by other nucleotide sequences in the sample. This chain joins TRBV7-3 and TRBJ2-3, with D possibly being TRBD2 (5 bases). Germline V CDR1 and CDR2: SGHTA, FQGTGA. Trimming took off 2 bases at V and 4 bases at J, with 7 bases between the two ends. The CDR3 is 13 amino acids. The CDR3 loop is CASSLPGADTQYF. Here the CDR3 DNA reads TGTGCCAGCAGCTTACCCGGGGCAGATACGCAGTATTTT.

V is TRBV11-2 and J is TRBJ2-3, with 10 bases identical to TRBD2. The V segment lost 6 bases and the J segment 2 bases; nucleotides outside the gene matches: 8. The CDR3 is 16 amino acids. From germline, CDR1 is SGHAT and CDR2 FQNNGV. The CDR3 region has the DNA TGTGCCAGCAGACCGCTAGCGGGAGCGCCCACAGATACGCAGTATTTT. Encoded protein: CASRPLAGAPTDTQYF.

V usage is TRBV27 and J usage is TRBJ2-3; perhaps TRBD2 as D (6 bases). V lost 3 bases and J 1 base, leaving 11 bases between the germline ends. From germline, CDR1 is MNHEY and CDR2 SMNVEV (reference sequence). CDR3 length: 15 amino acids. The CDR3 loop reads CASSFVADGTDTQYF. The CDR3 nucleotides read TGTGCCAGCAGTTTTGTAGCGGACGGCACAGATACGCAGTATTTT.

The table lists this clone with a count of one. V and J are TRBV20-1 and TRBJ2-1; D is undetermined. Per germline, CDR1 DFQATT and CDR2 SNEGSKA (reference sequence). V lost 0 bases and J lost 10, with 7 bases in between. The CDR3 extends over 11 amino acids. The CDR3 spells CSARESREQFF. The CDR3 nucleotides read TGCAGTGCTAGAGAGAGTAGAGAGCAGTTCTTC.

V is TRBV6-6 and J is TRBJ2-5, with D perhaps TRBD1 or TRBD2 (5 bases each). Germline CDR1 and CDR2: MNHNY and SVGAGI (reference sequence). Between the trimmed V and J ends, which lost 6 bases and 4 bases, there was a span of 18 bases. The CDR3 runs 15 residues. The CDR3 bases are TGTGCCAGCAGCCCCGGGGCTTCCCGGCGAGAGACCCAGTACTTC. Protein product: CASSPGASRRETQYF.

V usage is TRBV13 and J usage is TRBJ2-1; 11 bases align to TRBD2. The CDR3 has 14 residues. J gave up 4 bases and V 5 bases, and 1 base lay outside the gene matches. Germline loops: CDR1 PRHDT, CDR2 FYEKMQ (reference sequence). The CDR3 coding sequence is TGTGCCAGCAGCATAGCGGGAGGGTACAATGAGCAGTTCTTC. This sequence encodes CASSIAGGYNEQFF.

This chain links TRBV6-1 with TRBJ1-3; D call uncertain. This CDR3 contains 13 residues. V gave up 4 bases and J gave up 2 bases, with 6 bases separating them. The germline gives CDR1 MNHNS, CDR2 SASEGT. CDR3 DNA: TGTGCCAGCAGTGGGGGTCCTGGAAACACCATATATTTT. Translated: CASSGGPGNTIYF.

CDR3 protein: CASSDSALPYNEQFF. The DNA of the CDR3 is TGTGCCAGCAGCGATAGCGCGCTCCCATACAATGAGCAGTTCTTC. The V and J genes are TRBV6-1 and TRBJ2-1, with TRBD2 as a possible D gene (5 bases). V was pared by 6 bases and J by 4 bases, with 16 bases between. This CDR3 contains 15 residues. The germline V gene encodes CDR1 MNHNS and CDR2 SASEGT.

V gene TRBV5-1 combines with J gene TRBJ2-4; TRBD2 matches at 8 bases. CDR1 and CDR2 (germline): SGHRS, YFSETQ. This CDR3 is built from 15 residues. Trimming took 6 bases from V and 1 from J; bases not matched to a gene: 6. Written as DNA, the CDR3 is TGCGCCAGCATAAACGGCGGGAGGGCCAAAAACATTCAGTACTTC. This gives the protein CASINGGRAKNIQYF.

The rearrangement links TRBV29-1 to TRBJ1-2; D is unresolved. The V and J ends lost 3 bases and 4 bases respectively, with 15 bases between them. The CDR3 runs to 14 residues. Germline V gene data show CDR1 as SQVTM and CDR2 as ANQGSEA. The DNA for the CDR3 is TGCAGCGTTGAGTCCCAGACCTCTATCTATGGCTACACCTTC. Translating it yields CSVESQTSIYGYTF.

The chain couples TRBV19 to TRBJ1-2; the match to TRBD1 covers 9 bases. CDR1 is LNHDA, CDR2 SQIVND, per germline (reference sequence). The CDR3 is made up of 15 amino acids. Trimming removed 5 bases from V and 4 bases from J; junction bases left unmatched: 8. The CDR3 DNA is TGTGCCAGTAGTGGAGACAGGGGGACTCTCTATGGCTACACCTTC. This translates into CASSGDRGTLYGYTF.

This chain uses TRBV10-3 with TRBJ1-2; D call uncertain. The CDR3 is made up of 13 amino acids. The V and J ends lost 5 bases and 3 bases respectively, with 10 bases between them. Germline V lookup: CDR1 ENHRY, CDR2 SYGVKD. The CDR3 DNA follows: TGTGCCATCAGTATGACGGTTTACTATGGCTACACCTTC. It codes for CAISMTVYYGYTF.

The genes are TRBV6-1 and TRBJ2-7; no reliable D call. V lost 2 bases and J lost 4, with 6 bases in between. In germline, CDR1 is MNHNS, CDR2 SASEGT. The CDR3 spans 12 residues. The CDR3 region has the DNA TGTGCCAGCAGTGAAATGAGGTACGAGCAGTACTTC. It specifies CASSEMRYEQYF.